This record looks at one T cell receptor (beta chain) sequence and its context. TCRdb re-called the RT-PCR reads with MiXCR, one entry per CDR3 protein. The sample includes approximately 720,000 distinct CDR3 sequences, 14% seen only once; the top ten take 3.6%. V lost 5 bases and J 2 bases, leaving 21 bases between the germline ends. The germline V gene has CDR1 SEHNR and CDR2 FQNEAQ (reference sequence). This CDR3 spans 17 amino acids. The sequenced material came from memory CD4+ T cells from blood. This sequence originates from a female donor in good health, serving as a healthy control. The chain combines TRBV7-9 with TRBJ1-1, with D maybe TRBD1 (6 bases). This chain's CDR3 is CASSRSTVRGPNTEAFF. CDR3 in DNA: TGTGCCAGCAGCCGCTCGACCGTCAGGGGCCCAAACACTGAAGCTTTCTTT. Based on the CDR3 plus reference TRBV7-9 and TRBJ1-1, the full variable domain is DTGVSQNPRHKITKRGQNVTFRCDPISEHNRLYWYRQTLGQGPEFLTYFQNEAQLEKSRLLSDRFSAERPKGSFSTLEIQRTEQGDSAMYLCASSRSTVRGPNTEAFFGQGTRLTVV.